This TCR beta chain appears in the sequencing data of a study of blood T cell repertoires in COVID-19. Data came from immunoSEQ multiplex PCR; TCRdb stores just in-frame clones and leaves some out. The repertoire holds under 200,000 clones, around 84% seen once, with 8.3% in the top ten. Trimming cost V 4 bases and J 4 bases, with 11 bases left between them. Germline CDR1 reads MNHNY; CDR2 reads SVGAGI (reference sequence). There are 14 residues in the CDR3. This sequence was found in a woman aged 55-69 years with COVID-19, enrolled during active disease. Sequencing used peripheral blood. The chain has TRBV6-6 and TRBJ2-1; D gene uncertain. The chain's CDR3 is CASSSPGSYNEQFF. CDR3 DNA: TGTGCCAGCAGTTCACCAGGCTCATACAATGAGCAGTTCTTC.